This TCR beta chain originates from a study of T cell responses to AZD1222 COVID-19 vaccine. Per the germline V gene, CDR1 is WSHSY and CDR2 is SAAADI. With V trimmed by 0 bases and J by 4 bases, 4 bases remained unmatched. CDR3 length equals 15 residues. Second-dose groups at about 4 or about 12 weeks were pooled. Some clones are missing from TCRdb's copy, which holds only in-frame ones; the method was immunoSEQ multiplex PCR. The sample has some 170,000 clones, 90% to 95% seen once. On this clone: Its specificity is unknown.

The study's findings and limits: Repertoire sampling occurred only after the peak T cell response.

The sequencing used peripheral blood, collected 28 days after the second AZD1222 dose. The chain recombines TRBV10-2 with TRBJ2-7; 9 bases align to TRBD2. This TCR came from an adult who received the AZD1222 COVID-19 vaccine. The CDR3 coding sequence is TGCGCCAGCAGTGAGTCTAGCGGGAGAGGATACGAGCAGTACTTC. It specifies CASSESSGRGYEQYF.